This T cell receptor beta chain was recovered during a study of somatic mutations in cytotoxic T cells in rheumatoid arthritis. Study as a whole: A subset of V beta antibody-stained T-cell populations was isolated by flow sorting, reaching nearly 100% purity, and this subset included V beta1+ cells that went on to TCRB sequencing.

The CDR3 is 18 residues long. The V gene's germline CDR1 is SGDLS and CDR2 YYNGEE. V lost 4 bases, J lost 3 bases, and 15 bases stayed unmatched. Study-wide results and caveats: A single CD8+ clone exceeded 20% of CD8+ cells in 8 of 65 patients.

Assay: immunoSEQ multiplex PCR; the TCRdb copy retains only in-frame clones and omits some. Of around 29,000 clones in the sample, 82% are singletons; the top ten hold just under 8.5%. For this clone: Its antigen is currently unknown.

V is TRBV9 and J is TRBJ2-3, with 9 nucleotides matching TRBD2. This receptor was obtained from an adult with rheumatoid arthritis. Sample: CD8+ T cells sorted from blood. This chain's CDR3 is CASSPSGGAGGLTDTQYF. CDR3 DNA: TGTGCCAGCAGCCCCTCCGGGGGGGCGGGGGGGCTGACAGATACGCAGTATTTT.